Below, one TCR beta chain is given with its context. This clone was seen only a few times. Its specific antigen is unknown. It has no much larger one-base neighbor in the sample; base qualities were not kept. The time point tag for this specimen amounts to: about 28 days (+/-7) after the second vaccine dose. AZD1222 recipients with second doses at about 4 weeks or about 12 weeks were pooled, because spike-specific TCR depth and breadth did not differ between schedules. Vaccinee samples were obtained from the UK trials COV001 and COV002, which included a single-blind randomized controlled phase 2/3 trial of AZD1222 (ChAdOx1 nCoV-19) in healthy adults. For TCRbeta chain sequencing, PBMC samples from trial participants were taken at day 0 and at day 28 after the second dose. The data stem from a study of T cell responses to AZD1222 COVID-19 vaccine (dated by TCRdb to the early 2020s). About the full investigation: TCR sequencing covered 230 to 250 trial participants: roughly 200 given two doses of AZD1222 and 26 given two doses of MenACWY control vaccine. Trial participants were enrolled by age into 18-55, 56-69 and 70-plus year subgroups, with roughly 150, 30 and 60 TCR-sequenced participants respectively.

The paper as a whole reports these results and caveats: After two AZD1222 doses, both the breadth and the depth of spike-specific TCRs were significantly higher than at day 0 and than in MenACWY recipients. Because no day 14 peak-response samples were available, the repertoires could be characterized only after the peak T cell response. The whole spike protein was spanned by vaccine-associated CD4 TCRs, and dominant responses were seen in regions 160-218 and 743-854. In the small 56-69-year group, the increase in depth fell short of significance, most likely because of low power. Conclusions about previously exposed vaccinees were limited because only five to seven AZD1222 recipients were SARS-CoV-2 seropositive at baseline. Epitopes outside the regions mutated in the B.1.351 and B.1.1.7 variants were reportedly recognized by nearly half of the unique spike-specific TCRs. Participants were mostly white British, with more females than males. The authors suggested clonal diversity may have been underestimated.

Deletion took 7 bases off V and 3 bases off J, with a span of 15 bases between the germline ends. From the cysteine through the phenylalanine, the CDR3 covers 14 amino acids. Here the CDR3 DNA is all that survives: 42 bases in frame from base 1. Sequences WNHNN (CDR1) and SYGVQD (CDR2) are obtained from the germline V gene (reference sequence). The CDR3 regions of human TCRbeta chains were analyzed by immunosequencing. As for the original processing: Repertoire TCRs were checked for matches against a reference library of SARS-CoV-2-specific TCRs that had been generated using the MIRA antigen-specificity platform. Breadth was defined as the fraction of unique TCRs that were SARS-CoV-2-associated. Depth was defined as the fraction of total T cells that were SARS-CoV-2-associated. Using the MIRA data, each spike-specific TCR was assigned both to the spike region to which the TCR was reactive and to a CD4 or CD8 class. Log10-transformed breadth and depth values were compared by one-way ANOVA with Sidak's multiple comparisons tests. This immuneACCESS table, as held by TCRdb, lists in-frame sequences with V and J called but not all clones. Of the missing ones, under half trace to an unresolved V gene in checked studies; the others have no known cause. D and trimming come from the DNA, and the V and J calls and clone size come from that table. Present in this sample are over 45,000 clones, about 88% of which were seen just once. Of the sample, approximately 5% falls within the top ten clones.

The TCR was taken from an adult who received the AZD1222 COVID-19 vaccine. This sequence uses TRBV10-1 and TRBJ1-1, and perhaps TRBD1 as D gene, on 5 matching bases. Material: peripheral blood, obtained 28 days after the second AZD1222 dose. CDR3 reads: CASKAGPRDTEAFF. The DNA sequence reads TGCGCCAGCAAAGCGGGACCCAGAGACACTGAAGCTTTCTTT.